This entry lists 24 T cell receptor beta chains sequenced from one sample in a study of pediatric ulcerative colitis. Profiled with immunoSEQ multiplex PCR; TCRdb holds only in-frame clones, not every one. The sample includes some 60,000 clones, 77% of them seen just once. Sequenced sample: blood. These TCRs come from a boy aged 5-17 years with moderate ulcerative colitis.

The CDR3 sequence is CASSLTGHSNTEAFF. In DNA, the CDR3 is TGCGCCAGCAGCTTGACAGGGCATTCGAACACTGAAGCTTTCTTT. This chain links TRBV5-1 with TRBJ1-1; D may be TRBD1 (6 bases). This CDR3 comprises 15 residues. CDR1 is SGHRS, CDR2 YFSETQ, per germline. Deletions cut 1 base from V and 1 base from J, with 11 bases between.

The table lists this clone with a few counts. The chain has TRBV27 and TRBJ2-7; possibly TRBD1 for D (5 bases). Trimming removed 6 bases from V and 3 bases from J, with 12 bases in between. There are 13 residues in the CDR3. Germline CDR1 is MNHEY and CDR2 is SMNVEV (reference sequence). The CDR3 DNA is TGTGCCAGCAGCCGGCTAGGGGACTACGAGCAGTACTTC. It specifies CASSRLGDYEQYF.

The gene calls are TRBV9 and TRBJ2-7; perhaps TRBD1 as D (5 bases). The length of the CDR3 is 14 residues. Between the trimmed V and J ends, which lost 0 bases and 3 bases, there was a span of 10 bases. Germline values: CDR1 SGDLS, CDR2 YYNGEE. The CDR3 reads CASSVDGASYEQYF. CDR3 coding DNA: TGTGCCAGCAGCGTAGATGGGGCAAGCTACGAGCAGTACTTC.

This clone was picked up one time. The chain is built from TRBV27 and TRBJ2-5; maybe TRBD2 (6 bases). This CDR3 region has 11 residues. The germline gives CDR1 MNHEY, CDR2 SMNVEV (reference sequence). V was shortened by 8 bases and J by 4 bases, with 8 bases between the two germline ends. CDR3 loop: CASLGGETQYF. CDR3 sequence (DNA): TGTGCCAGCCTCGGGGGAGAGACCCAGTACTTC.

This chain joins TRBV7-8 and TRBJ2-3, with 9 bases lining up with TRBD1. The CDR3 is made up of 16 amino acids. The germline V gene encodes CDR1 SGHVS and CDR2 FQNEAQ. Trimming at V came to 5 bases and at J to 2 bases, leaving 8 bases not matched to a gene. The CDR3, as DNA: TGTGCCAGCAGCAAGCGAACAGGGGGCGTCACAGATACGCAGTATTTT. Translated: CASSKRTGGVTDTQYF. Full variable domain (missing parts from reference TRBV7-8 and TRBJ2-3): GAGVSQSPRYKVAKRGQDVALRCDPISGHVSLFWYQQALGQGPEFLTYFQNEAQLDKSGLPSDRFFAERPEGSVSTLKIQRTQQEDSAVYLCASSKRTGGVTDTQYFGPGTRLTVL.

The chain uses TRBV7-3 and TRBJ1-1, with a tentative D call TRBD1 (5 bases). V gave up 0 bases and J gave up 5 bases, with 7 bases separating them. The CDR3 contains 13 residues. CDR1 SGHTA and CDR2 FQGTGA come from the germline V gene. DNA for the CDR3: TGTGCCAGCAGCTTAACTCGGGGGACTGAAGCTTTCTTT. Encoded protein: CASSLTRGTEAFF. The entire variable domain, with the rest obtained from reference TRBV7-3 and TRBJ1-1, is as follows: GAGVSQTPSNKVTEKGKYVELRCDPISGHTALYWYRQSLGQGPEFLIYFQGTGAADDSGLPNDRFFAVRPEGSVSTLKIQRTERGDSAVYLCASSLTRGTEAFFGQGTRLTVV.

The chain combines TRBV11-2 with TRBJ1-2, with a possible D match to TRBD1 (5 bases). The CDR3 sequence is 15 residues long. V lost 5 bases and J 2 bases, leaving 15 bases between the germline ends. Germline values: CDR1 SGHAT, CDR2 FQNNGV. The CDR3 bases are TGTGCCAGCAGCCCCTCGTGGGGGATCAACTATGGCTACACCTTC. Amino acids: CASSPSWGINYGYTF.

This sequence joins TRBV5-1 and TRBJ2-1; D call uncertain. CDR1 is SGHRS and CDR2 is YFSETQ in the germline V gene. The CDR3 loop spans 14 amino acids. Between the trimmed V and J ends, which lost 1 base and 3 bases, there was a span of 8 bases. CDR3 loop: CASSLSRNYNEQFF. CDR3 bases: TGCGCCAGCAGCTTGTCCAGGAACTACAATGAGCAGTTCTTC.

V gene TRBV5-4 combines with J gene TRBJ1-1, with D unclear. The CDR3 has 14 amino acids. The germline V and J ends were trimmed by 0 bases and 4 bases, with 10 bases remaining between them. CDR1 and CDR2 (germline): SGHNT, YYREEE (reference sequence). In nucleotides, the CDR3 is TGTGCCAGCAGCTTGGACAGTTATGCCACTGAAGCTTTCTTT. It codes for CASSLDSYATEAFF.

This clone was seen a few times. The chain carries TRBV29-1 and TRBJ1-1; no clear D gene. The V and J ends lost 0 bases and 1 base respectively, with 12 bases between them. Germline CDR1 reads SQVTM; CDR2 reads ANQGSEA. This CDR3 region has 15 residues. The CDR3 region has the DNA TGCAGCGTTGAAGAGATCGGGTCGGGGAACACTGAAGCTTTCTTT. This codes for CSVEEIGSGNTEAFF.

The CDR3 protein is CASSLYRKAEAFF. CDR3 nucleotides: TGTGCCAGCAGTTTATATAGAAAGGCTGAAGCTTTCTTT. The genes are TRBV27 and TRBJ1-1, with D unresolved. V was cut by 1 base and J by 6 bases, with 9 bases left in between. Germline values: CDR1 MNHEY, CDR2 SMNVEV (reference sequence). This CDR3 has 13 residues.

The rearrangement uses TRBV5-1 and TRBJ2-5; 7 bases are shared with TRBD2. J lost 4 bases, V lost 1 base, and 4 bases had no gene match. There are 14 residues in the CDR3. Germline V lookup: CDR1 SGHRS, CDR2 YFSETQ. CDR3 protein: CASSLSPGGETQYF. For the CDR3, the DNA is TGCGCCAGCAGCTTGTCACCGGGGGGAGAGACCCAGTACTTC.

V gene TRBV7-3 combines with J gene TRBJ2-7; the D gene is possibly TRBD1 (6 bases). Per germline, CDR1 SGHTA and CDR2 FQGTGA. The CDR3 spans 14 residues. Trimming removed 1 base at V and 5 bases at J, with 12 bases between. The chain's CDR3 is CASSLRAGVDEQYF. CDR3 in DNA: TGTGCCAGCAGCTTAAGGGCAGGGGTCGACGAGCAGTACTTC.

Only one count was recorded for this clone. The chain combines TRBV27 with TRBJ2-7; D perhaps matches TRBD2 (6 bases). Germline V CDR1 and CDR2: MNHEY, SMNVEV (reference sequence). CDR3 length: 15 amino acids. V gave up 6 bases and J gave up 6 bases, with 21 bases separating them. CDR3 sequence: CASSQPPWRGGEQYF. CDR3 nucleotides: TGTGCCAGCAGCCAACCCCCGTGGAGGGGCGGCGAGCAGTACTTC.

There are a few counts of this clone. The chain uses TRBV27 and TRBJ2-7; weak D call: TRBD1 (6 bases). In germline, CDR1 is MNHEY, CDR2 SMNVEV (reference sequence). The CDR3 runs 18 residues. The V end lost 3 bases, the J end lost 5 bases, and 26 bases lay between the germline ends. CDR3 residues: CASSFGLWQQGSPNEQYF. As DNA, the CDR3 is TGTGCCAGCAGTTTTGGGTTATGGCAACAGGGAAGTCCCAACGAGCAGTACTTC.

This clone appeared a few times. The chain's CDR3 is CASSNTKTWGYTF. The CDR3, as DNA: TGTGCCAGCAGTAACACCAAAACTTGGGGCTACACCTTC. This chain links TRBV2 with TRBJ1-2; D call uncertain. The CDR3 consists of 13 residues. Germline CDR1 SNHLY, CDR2 FYNNEI. V lost 5 bases, J lost 8 bases, and 15 bases lay in between. Drawing the rest from reference TRBV2 and TRBJ1-2, the complete variable domain is EPEVTQTPSHQVTQMGQEVILRCVPISNHLYFYWYRQILGQKVEFLVSFYNNEISEKSEIFDDQFSVERPDGSNFTLKIRSTKLEDSAMYFCASSNTKTWGYTFGSGTRLTVV.

The chain combines TRBV18 with TRBJ2-7, with 7 bases identical to TRBD1. The germline V gene encodes CDR1 KGHSH and CDR2 LQKENI. Trimming at V came to 1 base and at J to 2 bases, leaving 2 bases not matched to a gene. CDR3 length: 14 amino acids. CDR3 DNA: TGTGCCAGCTCACCACGGACAGGACCCTACGAGCAGTACTTC. Its translation is CASSPRTGPYEQYF. Combining the CDR3 with reference TRBV18 and TRBJ2-7 gives the whole variable domain NAGVMQNPRHLVRRRGQEARLRCSPMKGHSHVYWYRQLPEEGLKFMVYLQKENIIDESGMPKERFSAEFPKEGPSILRIQQVVRGDSAAYFCASSPRTGPYEQYFGPGTRLTVT.

The chain joins TRBV29-1 to TRBJ2-7; 9 bases match TRBD2. The CDR3 extends over 12 amino acids. Germline CDR1 reads SQVTM; CDR2 reads ANQGSEA. With V trimmed by 8 bases and J by 6 bases, 8 bases remained unmatched. The CDR3 DNA follows: TGCAGCATTAGCGGGGGCACCAGCGAGCAGTACTTC. As protein: CSISGGTSEQYF.

This rearrangement joins TRBV11-2 to TRBJ1-6; D is uncertain. The CDR3 length is 13 residues. Germline CDR1 is SGHAT and CDR2 is FQNNGV. This CDR3 is CGTGSSYNSPLHF. The CDR3 DNA is TGTGGAACGGGGAGCTCCTATAATTCACCCCTCCACTTT.

A few counts support this clone. The CDR3 sequence is CASSARALNEKLFF. CDR3 DNA sequence: TGTGCCAGCAGCGCGCGGGCCCTCAATGAAAAACTGTTTTTT. V and J are TRBV9 and TRBJ1-4; the D is unclear. CDR1 SGDLS and CDR2 YYNGEE come from the germline V gene. Trimming left V 3 bases short and J 5 bases short, with 11 bases between. The CDR3 contains 14 residues.

This chain joins TRBV7-9 and TRBJ2-2; D uncertain. Germline CDR1 is SEHNR and CDR2 is FQNEAQ (reference sequence). The CDR3 has 15 residues. V gave up 3 bases and J gave up 5 bases, with 13 bases separating them. The CDR3 loop is CASSLRPYSTGELFF. The CDR3 DNA is TGTGCCAGCAGCTTGAGACCCTACTCAACCGGGGAGCTGTTTTTT.

This sequence joins TRBV29-1 and TRBJ2-5; D not certain. This CDR3 is built from 14 residues. Deletions cut 5 bases from V and 1 base from J, with 14 bases between. Germline loops: CDR1 SQVTM, CDR2 ANQGSEA. The CDR3 nucleotides are TGCAGCGTTTCCCCCCGGGCAGTCCAAGAGACCCAGTACTTC. Encoded protein: CSVSPRAVQETQYF.

This clone was observed a few times. The chain uses TRBV11-2 and TRBJ2-7; 9 bases are shared with TRBD2. Per the germline V gene, CDR1 is SGHAT and CDR2 is FQNNGV. After removal of 5 bases from V and 4 bases from J, the junction contained 6 bases not matched to a gene. The CDR3 is 14 residues long. DNA of the CDR3: TGTGCCAGCAGCCACAGCGGGGGGCCTTACGAGCAGTACTTC. Its translation: CASSHSGGPYEQYF.

The chain carries TRBV7-7 and TRBJ2-2; tentative D call: TRBD2 (5 bases). The V end was cut by 5 bases, the J end by 1 base, with 11 bases between. The CDR3 has 15 amino acids. Looked up from germline, CDR1 is SSHAT and CDR2 is FNYEAQ (reference sequence). The CDR3 reads CASSRTWGNTGELFF. The CDR3 DNA sequence: TGTGCCAGCAGCAGGACTTGGGGGAACACCGGGGAGCTGTTTTTT.